The 27 T cell receptor beta chains listed next were all sequenced from one sample in a study of shared clonotypes between healthy human individuals. Repertoires were generated with immunoSEQ multiplex PCR, while TCRdb's copy carries only in-frame clones and drops some. This table has some 2,000,000 clones, approximately 95% appearing once. The sample taken for sequencing was naive CD4+ T cells sorted from blood. Subset indicated: CD45RA+ positively selected. The origin of the receptors is a man aged 18 to 30 in good health.

The chain links TRBV7-9 to TRBJ2-2; D ambiguous. The CDR3 runs to 16 residues. Trimming took off 5 bases at V and 1 base at J, with 14 bases between the two ends. The germline V gene has CDR1 SEHNR and CDR2 FQNEAQ (reference sequence). The chain's CDR3 is CASSPEWARNTGELFF. The CDR3 DNA follows: TGTGCCAGCAGCCCAGAGTGGGCGAGGAACACCGGGGAGCTGTTTTTT.

This clone has ten or more counts. The V and J genes are TRBV18 and TRBJ1-2; the D gene is possibly TRBD1 (6 bases). In germline, CDR1 is KGHSH, CDR2 LQKENI. Trimming stripped 3 bases from V and 5 bases from J, with 16 bases between. This CDR3 is 15 amino acids long. The CDR3 spells CASSPEQGNLYGYTF. The DNA for the CDR3 is TGTGCCAGCTCACCGGAACAGGGTAACCTATATGGCTACACCTTC.

This clone was seen once. The chain couples TRBV4-1 to TRBJ1-2, with D maybe TRBD1 (5 bases). The CDR3 length is 16 residues. With 6 bases removed from V and 0 bases from J, the gap between germline ends came to 17 bases. CDR1 is MGHRA and CDR2 is YSYEKL in the germline V gene. CDR3 coding DNA: TGCGCCAGCAGTACAATCCCTAGGGGAGCTAACTATGGCTACACCTTC. The encoded protein is CASSTIPRGANYGYTF.

This chain connects TRBV19 to TRBJ1-5; D gene ambiguous. V lost 1 base and J 9 bases, leaving 13 bases between the germline ends. Germline-derived CDR1 and CDR2 are LNHDA and SQIVND (reference sequence). This CDR3 is built from 14 residues. CDR3 nucleotide sequence: TGTGCCAGTAGTATAGGGAGGGTTATTGGGCCCCAGCATTTT. This translates into CASSIGRVIGPQHF.

The chain couples TRBV28 to TRBJ1-2, with D possibly TRBD1 on 5 matching bases. Germline lookup yields CDR1 MDHEN and CDR2 SYDVKM. V lost 2 bases to trimming and J lost 6 bases, with 19 bases between them. The CDR3 contains 16 residues. The chain's CDR3 is CASSLVGDPLMHGYTF. In DNA form, the CDR3 reads TGTGCCAGCAGTTTAGTAGGGGATCCCCTTATGCATGGCTACACCTTC.

The chain employs TRBV5-4 and TRBJ2-2; 7 bases fit TRBD1. The CDR3 has 17 residues. CDR1 is SGHNT and CDR2 is YYREEE in the germline V gene (reference sequence). The V and J ends lost 4 bases and 4 bases, in that order; junction bases with no gene match: 13. CDR3 protein: CASSPPGQRRTTGELFF. CDR3 DNA sequence: TGTGCCAGCAGCCCGCCGGGACAGCGACGTACCACCGGGGAGCTGTTTTTT.

The chain employs TRBV7-3 and TRBJ2-7, with a weak D call TRBD1 (6 bases). The CDR3 runs 13 residues. V dropped 2 bases and J dropped 2 bases, with 7 bases sitting between them. CDR1 and CDR2 (germline): SGHTA, FQGTGA. CDR3 sequence reads: CASSLSGAYEQYF. The DNA for the CDR3 is TGTGCCAGCAGCTTATCAGGGGCCTACGAGCAGTACTTC.

This rearrangement joins TRBV7-2 to TRBJ1-5; 9 bases line up with TRBD1. The germline CDR1 and CDR2 sequences are SGHTA and FQGNSA. The CDR3 is made up of 17 amino acids. Losses at the gene ends were 3 bases for V and 5 bases for J; bases not matched to a gene: 11. CDR3 loop: CASSFHVTGTGYQPQHF. The CDR3 region has the DNA TGTGCCAGCAGCTTTCACGTGACCGGGACAGGGTATCAGCCCCAGCATTTT.

This rearrangement joins TRBV19 to TRBJ2-1; perhaps D is TRBD1 or TRBD2 (6 bases each). V lost 5 bases, J lost 0 bases, and 17 bases lay in between. Per the germline V gene, CDR1 is LNHDA and CDR2 is SQIVND (reference sequence). There are 17 residues in the CDR3. CDR3 amino acids: CASSALGGGRSYNEQFF. The CDR3 region has the DNA TGTGCCAGTAGTGCCCTAGGGGGAGGACGCTCCTACAATGAGCAGTTCTTC.

The chain employs TRBV5-1 and TRBJ2-7, with a possible D match to TRBD1 (6 bases). The CDR3 length is 15 residues. Germline V gene lookup returns CDR1 SGHRS and CDR2 YFSETQ. With 4 bases removed from V and 0 bases from J, the gap between germline ends came to 14 bases. CDR3 region: CASSLDRTLSYEQYF. The CDR3 nucleotides are TGCGCCAGCAGCCTAGACAGGACCCTCTCCTACGAGCAGTACTTC.

The chain recombines TRBV6-1 with TRBJ2-3; 7 bases are shared with TRBD1. Looked up from germline, CDR1 is MNHNS and CDR2 is SASEGT. V lost 4 bases, J lost 0 bases, and 4 bases stayed unmatched. This CDR3 has 15 amino acids. The CDR3 bases are TGTGCCAGCAGTGGGGGACAGACTAGCACAGATACGCAGTATTTT. As protein: CASSGGQTSTDTQYF.

The chain combines TRBV7-9 with TRBJ2-3, with 11 bases identical to TRBD2. CDR3 length: 16 residues. The germline V gene encodes CDR1 SEHNR and CDR2 FQNEAQ (reference sequence). V lost 5 bases to trimming and J lost 4 bases; unmatched junction nucleotides: 8. CDR3 nucleotide sequence: TGTGCCAGCAGCCCGATCCTAGCGGGAGGATCAGATACGCAGTATTTT. This codes for CASSPILAGGSDTQYF.

The V call is TRBV4-1, the J call TRBJ1-1; D unclear. Germline-derived CDR1 and CDR2 are MGHRA and YSYEKL. The CDR3 loop spans 14 amino acids. Deletions cut 1 base from V and 5 bases from J, with 11 bases between. CDR3 sequence (DNA): TGCGCCAGCAGCCAAGGACGGTGGAGGACTGAAGCTTTCTTT. It yields the protein CASSQGRWRTEAFF.

V usage is TRBV4-3 and J usage is TRBJ1-2; 11 nucleotides line up with TRBD1. J lost 3 bases, V lost 0 bases, and 6 bases had no gene match. Germline V gene data show CDR1 as LGHNA and CDR2 as YSLEER. There are 17 residues in the CDR3. CDR3 nucleotide sequence: TGCGCCAGCAGCCAAGATCCGCGGACAGGGGGCGACTATGGCTACACCTTC. It is translated as CASSQDPRTGGDYGYTF.

The gene calls are TRBV5-6 and TRBJ2-1; a weak D match, TRBD1 (6 bases). Germline V gives CDR1 SGHDT, CDR2 YYEEEE. V lost 1 base, J lost 5 bases, and 13 bases lay in between. The CDR3 sequence is 15 residues long. The CDR3 region has the DNA TGTGCCAGCAGCTTGCACAGGGTAGTCCACAATGAGCAGTTCTTC. Amino acid sequence: CASSLHRVVHNEQFF.

J is TRBJ1-3 and V is TRBV12-5; maybe TRBD1 (6 bases). CDR3 length: 14 amino acids. The V gene's germline CDR1 is LGHNT and CDR2 FRNRAP. Trimming cost V 4 bases and J 4 bases, with 11 bases left between them. CDR3 sequence reads: CASGYSGVGNTIYF. CDR3 nucleotides: TGTGCTAGTGGTTACTCAGGGGTAGGAAACACCATATATTTT.

The chain combines TRBV7-2 with TRBJ2-3; TRBD2 matches at 8 bases. J lost 0 bases, V lost 7 bases, and 6 bases had no gene match. Germline values: CDR1 SGHTA, CDR2 FQGNSA. CDR3 length: 15 residues. CDR3 sequence reads: CASIQRGGSTDTQYF. Here the CDR3 DNA reads TGTGCCAGCATCCAACGGGGGGGTAGCACAGATACGCAGTATTTT.

The chain joins TRBV5-1 to TRBJ2-3; no definite D call. From germline, CDR1 is SGHRS and CDR2 YFSETQ. Between the trimmed V and J ends, which lost 0 bases and 6 bases, there was a span of 14 bases. The CDR3 extends over 15 amino acids. The CDR3 DNA reads TGCGCCAGCAGCTTGGTTGGTCTACTGGGCGATACGCAGTATTTT. Translated: CASSLVGLLGDTQYF.

J is TRBJ1-3 and V is TRBV5-6, with 8 positions matching TRBD1. V was pared by 2 bases and J by 4 bases, with 11 bases of the junction left unmatched. The CDR3 loop spans 17 amino acids. Looked up from germline, CDR1 is SGHDT and CDR2 is YYEEEE. Here the CDR3 reads CASSLIPGTGLGNTIYF. CDR3 in DNA: TGTGCCAGCAGCTTAATACCCGGGACAGGACTAGGAAACACCATATATTTT.

The CDR3 loop reads CASSDTQVTSYEQYF. DNA of the CDR3: TGTGCCAGTAGTGATACTCAGGTGACCTCCTACGAGCAGTACTTC. The rearrangement links TRBV19 to TRBJ2-7; D is unresolved. V lost 5 bases and J lost 0, with 14 bases in between. This CDR3 is 15 amino acids long. CDR1 and CDR2 (germline): LNHDA, SQIVND (reference sequence).

This clone was counted once. The identical CDR3 is also encoded by other nucleotide sequences in the sample. The chain links TRBV30 to TRBJ2-5; a possible D gene is TRBD1 (6 bases). The CDR3 sequence is 12 residues long. Germline CDR1 and CDR2: GTSNPN and SVGIG (reference sequence). The V and J ends lost 4 bases and 5 bases respectively, with 11 bases between them. CDR3 nucleotide sequence: TGTGCCTGGAAGGGGGATGGGGAGACCCAGTACTTC. Protein: CAWKGDGETQYF.

The V and J genes are TRBV28 and TRBJ1-1; D perhaps matches TRBD1 (5 bases). The length of the CDR3 is 14 residues. The ends were cut back, 1 base at V and 4 bases at J, with 10 bases in the middle. Per germline, CDR1 MDHEN and CDR2 SYDVKM. CDR3 bases: TGTGCCAGCAGTTTATCGGGGGGTTCCACTGAAGCTTTCTTT. Translated, it gives CASSLSGGSTEAFF.

In its sample, this clone was seen a few times. Other nucleotide sequences from this sample produce the same CDR3. The chain links TRBV5-1 to TRBJ2-7; TRBD1 matches 7 bases. Germline assignment: CDR1 SGHRS and CDR2 YFSETQ. The CDR3 contains 13 residues. The J segment lost 3 bases and the V segment lost 1 base, leaving 1 base of the junction unmatched. CDR3 region: CASSLRQGYEQYF. CDR3 DNA: TGCGCCAGCAGCTTGCGACAGGGCTACGAGCAGTACTTC.

The CDR3 DNA follows: TGCAGCGTTGAAGATCAGGGTGCCTACGAGCAGTACTTC. It specifies CSVEDQGAYEQYF. This sequence joins TRBV29-1 and TRBJ2-7, with D maybe TRBD1 (5 bases). V was clipped by 0 bases and J by 2 bases, with 8 bases between them. CDR1 is SQVTM, CDR2 ANQGSEA, per germline. This CDR3 has 13 amino acids.

The rearrangement links TRBV5-4 to TRBJ1-1; 10 positions match TRBD1. There are 15 residues in the CDR3. Germline V gene lookup returns CDR1 SGHNT and CDR2 YYREEE (reference sequence). V shed 3 bases, J shed 3 bases, and the junction held 5 bases outside the gene matches. CDR3 nucleotide sequence: TGTGCCAGCAGCTCGACAGGGGGCGGGTACACTGAAGCTTTCTTT. Translating gives CASSSTGGGYTEAFF. The full variable domain, its missing parts supplied by reference TRBV5-4 and TRBJ1-1, is ETGVTQSPTHLIKTRGQQVTLRCSSQSGHNTVSWYQQALGQGPQFIFQYYREEENGRGNFPPRFSGLQFPNYSSELNVNALELDDSALYLCASSSTGGGYTEAFFGQGTRLTVV.

CDR3 loop: CASGPGYSNQPQHF. CDR3 nucleotides: TGTGCCTCCGGACCAGGGTATAGCAATCAGCCCCAGCATTTT. The rearrangement links TRBV28 to TRBJ1-5, with TRBD1 as a possible D gene (5 bases). V dropped 11 bases and J dropped 0 bases, with 14 bases sitting between them. Germline V gene lookup returns CDR1 MDHEN and CDR2 SYDVKM. CDR3 length equals 14 residues.

J is TRBJ1-1 and V is TRBV6-1; possibly TRBD1 for D (6 bases). The CDR3 consists of 15 residues. V lost 8 bases and J lost 9, with 25 bases in between. The V gene's germline CDR1 is MNHNS and CDR2 SASEGT. CDR3 coding DNA: TGTGCCAGCCAGGACCAGGGGAGTGTGGCAACAAAAGCTTTCTTT. It translates to CASQDQGSVATKAFF.